These 11 T cell receptor beta chains came from one sample sequenced in a study of T-cell memory formation after mild COVID-19. TCRdb reanalysed the 5' RACE reads using MiXCR and keeps one entry per CDR3 protein. The sample consists of fewer than 350,000 distinct CDR3 sequences, over 11% of them appearing once. Sequenced input: PBMCs or a T cell subset sorted from them (not recorded which). The origin of the receptors is a man between 18 and 35 years old who had mild COVID-19 (a few samples of this study predate the infection). Cell type and time point are not known.

This chain uses TRBV4-2 with TRBJ2-3; no firm D call. The CDR3 contains 16 residues. The V and J ends lost 4 bases and 5 bases respectively, with 19 bases between them. Per the germline V gene, CDR1 is LGHNA and CDR2 is YNFKEQ. Here the CDR3 DNA reads TGTGCCAGCAGCCTGGAAGGCGGCCAGTTTGTAGATACGCAGTATTTT. Protein sequence: CASSLEGGQFVDTQYF.

This clonotype was observed at least ten times. This chain connects TRBV29-1 to TRBJ1-1; 7 bases fit TRBD1. CDR1 and CDR2 from the germline V gene are SQVTM and ANQGSEA. This CDR3 spans 13 amino acids. J gave up 5 bases and V 3 bases, and 6 bases lay outside the gene matches. The CDR3 spells CSVEEGARTEAFF. The DNA of the CDR3 is TGCAGCGTTGAGGAGGGGGCGCGGACTGAAGCTTTCTTT.

This chain links TRBV7-9 with TRBJ1-4, with D hard to call. The CDR3 covers 12 residues. Germline V gene lookup returns CDR1 SEHNR and CDR2 FQNEAQ (reference sequence). V lost 4 bases, J lost 8 bases, and 8 bases lay in between. This CDR3 is CASSSPSEKLFF. CDR3 DNA sequence: TGTGCCAGCAGCTCCCCGTCGGAAAAACTGTTTTTT.

The CDR3 DNA is TGTGCCAGCAGCCCCGGTAGCGACCAAGAGACCCAGTACTTC. Protein sequence: CASSPGSDQETQYF. This sequence joins TRBV4-2 and TRBJ2-5, with a possible D match to TRBD2 (5 bases). Germline CDR1 reads LGHNA; CDR2 reads YNFKEQ. The CDR3 spans 14 residues. The ends were cut back, 4 bases at V and 0 bases at J, with 9 bases in the middle.

This clonotype appeared a few times. This chain links TRBV20-1 with TRBJ2-1; D remains ambiguous. The germline gives CDR1 DFQATT, CDR2 SNEGSKA (reference sequence). The CDR3 sequence is 13 residues long. Trimming took off 7 bases at V and 0 bases at J, with 10 bases between the two ends. Here the CDR3 DNA reads TGCAGTGTCAAGACAAGCTCCTACAATGAGCAGTTCTTC. It translates to CSVKTSSYNEQFF.

The J gene is TRBJ2-1, the V gene TRBV9; a weak D match, TRBD1 (5 bases). The CDR3 has 14 amino acids. Trimming left V 1 base short and J 9 bases short, with 14 bases between. CDR1 and CDR2 (germline): SGDLS, YYNGEE. CDR3 in amino acids: CASSVPQGPGEQFF. The CDR3 region has the DNA TGTGCCAGCAGCGTACCCCAGGGTCCGGGTGAGCAGTTCTTC.

This clonotype has only a few counts. The chain combines TRBV6-5 with TRBJ1-2; no definite D call. The CDR3 runs 14 residues. Deletions cut 2 bases from V and 4 bases from J, with 11 bases between. Germline CDR1 and CDR2: MNHEY and SVGAGI. The CDR3 spells CASSYTGWGYGYTF. In nucleotides, the CDR3 is TGTGCCAGCAGTTACACGGGGTGGGGCTATGGCTACACCTTC.

This clonotype appeared a few times. The chain links TRBV27 to TRBJ1-5; D might be TRBD1 (5 bases). The ends were cut back, 3 bases at V and 6 bases at J, with 9 bases in the middle. The V gene's germline CDR1 is MNHEY and CDR2 SMNVEV (reference sequence). The CDR3 contains 13 residues. CDR3 coding DNA: TGTGCCAGCAGTTTTCGCAGGGCTCAGCCCCAGCATTTT. Amino acid sequence: CASSFRRAQPQHF.

This clonotype has more than one count but fewer than ten. V is TRBV20-1 and J is TRBJ2-5, with 7 nucleotides matching TRBD1. Looked up from germline, CDR1 is DFQATT and CDR2 is SNEGSKA (reference sequence). The V and J ends lost 6 bases and 3 bases, in that order; junction bases with no gene match: 1. This CDR3 region has 11 residues. CDR3 DNA: TGCAGTGCCCAGGGGGAAGAGACCCAGTACTTC. Amino acid sequence: CSAQGEETQYF.

This clonotype has just a few counts. The rearrangement links TRBV5-1 to TRBJ1-4, with D perhaps matching TRBD1 (5 bases). Deletions cut 3 bases from V and 8 bases from J, with 23 bases between. This CDR3 is built from 17 residues. Per germline, CDR1 SGHRS and CDR2 YFSETQ. The DNA for the CDR3 is TGCGCCAGCAGCTCTCGCGTGGTCGGGACCGTGACCGAAAAACTGTTTTTT. It specifies CASSSRVVGTVTEKLFF.

This clonotype was counted many times. The V call is TRBV12-3 or TRBV12-4, the J call TRBJ2-1, with 8 nucleotides matching TRBD2. This CDR3 is 15 amino acids long. V lost 5 bases to trimming and J lost 0 bases; unmatched junction nucleotides: 3. CDR3 DNA: TGTGCCAGCAGTCCGAGCGGGGGCTCCTACAATGAGCAGTTCTTC. Its translation is CASSPSGGSYNEQFF.